This entry is about one T cell receptor beta chain. Profiled with immunoSEQ multiplex PCR; TCRdb holds only in-frame clones, not every one. Of some 2.3 million clones in the sample, 93% are singletons; the top ten hold around 0.4%. CDR3 length: 14 residues. Germline-derived CDR1 and CDR2 are MDHEN and SYDVKM. The V and J ends lost 10 bases and 5 bases, in that order; junction bases with no gene match: 8. The data stem from a study of shared clonotypes between healthy human individuals. The sample taken for sequencing was naive CD4+ T cells from PBMCs. Subset meaning: CD45RA+ positively selected. This receptor was obtained from a man younger than 35 in good health. Some clones in this sample may be carry-over from other donors' samples. The rearrangement links TRBV28 to TRBJ2-1; TRBD2 aligns across 10 bases. CDR3 coding DNA: TGTGCCACCGTAGCGGGAGGCGCCGACAATGAGCAGTTCTTC. Protein: CATVAGGADNEQFF.